The 29 T cell receptor beta chains listed next were all sequenced from one sample in a study of shared clonotypes between healthy human individuals (dated by TCRdb to about 2020). The library was produced with the immunoSEQ multiplex PCR assay. TCRdb holds this immuneACCESS table with in-frame rearrangements only. Some clones are missing; in checked studies, unresolved V genes explain under half, and the rest has no known cause. In all, the sample holds about 1 million clones, and 60% to 80% of those were seen once. About 1.5% of the sample rests with the top ten. The source material was memory CD4+ T cells sorted from blood. The cell subset or site label of this sample denotes: CD45RA-negative fraction. The receptors come from a man aged 18 to 35 in good health.

The rearrangement uses TRBV27 and TRBJ2-2; D is unclear. V was cut by 7 bases and J by 0 bases, with 6 bases left in between. CDR3 length: 13 residues. CDR1 MNHEY and CDR2 SMNVEV come from the germline V gene (reference sequence). Here the CDR3 DNA reads TGTGCCAGCACCCGGCCGAACACCGGGGAGCTGTTTTTT. Protein sequence: CASTRPNTGELFF.

This clone appeared a single time. The V gene is TRBV7-2, the J gene TRBJ1-2, with a possible D match to TRBD1 (6 bases). Germline V CDR1 and CDR2: SGHTA, FQGNSA. CDR3 length: 17 amino acids. Trimming removed 5 bases from V and 4 bases from J, with 23 bases in between. CDR3 sequence (DNA): TGTGCCAGCAGCCCCGGCTTCGGGGGGCTAGGACTCTATGGCTACACCTTC. Encoded protein: CASSPGFGGLGLYGYTF.

DNA of the CDR3: TGTGCCTGGAGTCGCTCTACAGGGTTCTCTGGAAACACCATATATTTT. Its protein is CAWSRSTGFSGNTIYF. The J gene is TRBJ1-3, the V gene TRBV30, with D tentatively TRBD1 (6 bases). The V gene's germline CDR1 is GTSNPN and CDR2 SVGIG (reference sequence). This CDR3 is 16 amino acids long. Trimming stripped 2 bases from V and 0 bases from J, with 14 bases between.

This chain uses TRBV11-2 with TRBJ1-6; D unclear. Trimming stripped 0 bases from V and 10 bases from J, with 13 bases between. The CDR3 is 15 residues long. Germline-derived CDR1 and CDR2 are SGHAT and FQNNGV. CDR3 sequence reads: CASSLDLYGGSPLHF. DNA of the CDR3: TGTGCCAGCAGCTTAGATCTCTACGGCGGCTCACCCCTCCACTTT.

V and J are TRBV12-5 and TRBJ2-5; 11 bases map to TRBD1. CDR1 and CDR2 (germline): LGHNT, FRNRAP. Unmatched junction bases numbered 1, after V lost 4 bases and J lost 9 bases. This CDR3 spans 12 amino acids. CDR3 nucleotides: TGTGCTAGTGGTTGGGGACAGGGGGCCCAGTACTTC. Translation gives CASGWGQGAQYF.

The chain employs TRBV30 and TRBJ1-2; TRBD1 matches at 8 bases. Trimming took 8 bases from V and 2 from J; bases not matched to a gene: 7. This CDR3 contains 13 residues. The germline CDR1 and CDR2 sequences are GTSNPN and SVGIG (reference sequence). The CDR3 bases are TGTGCCCGTAGGACAGGGAGGAACTATGGCTACACCTTC. Protein product: CARRTGRNYGYTF.

The table lists this clone with a count of one. This chain joins TRBV5-7 and TRBJ1-4; D is unresolved. TRBV5-7 is reported as an ORF; its role is uncertain. V lost 4 bases and J 0 bases, leaving 10 bases between the germline ends. There are 15 residues in the CDR3. The CDR3 DNA sequence: TGTGCCAGCAGCAGTTGGAGGTCAACTAATGAAAAACTGTTTTTT. As protein: CASSSWRSTNEKLFF.

The chain has TRBV5-1 and TRBJ2-5; the D gene is possibly TRBD1 (5 bases). Between the trimmed V and J ends, which lost 4 bases and 3 bases, there was a span of 13 bases. Germline CDR1 reads SGHRS; CDR2 reads YFSETQ. The CDR3 extends over 14 amino acids. The CDR3 here is CASSGFQGKETQYF. For the CDR3, the DNA is TGCGCCAGCAGCGGCTTTCAGGGTAAAGAGACCCAGTACTTC.

The genes are TRBV30 and TRBJ1-5; the match to TRBD1 covers 8 bases. The germline gives CDR1 GTSNPN, CDR2 SVGIG (reference sequence). The V segment lost 3 bases and the J segment 1 base; nucleotides outside the gene matches: 11. The CDR3 consists of 17 residues. CDR3 protein: CAWSRGQGRGSNQPQHF. In DNA, the CDR3 is TGTGCCTGGAGCAGAGGACAGGGTAGGGGAAGCAATCAGCCCCAGCATTTT.

The V call is TRBV7-3, the J call TRBJ1-6; no definite D call. Germline V gene lookup returns CDR1 SGHTA and CDR2 FQGTGA. Trimming cost V 0 bases and J 6 bases, with 18 bases left between them. This CDR3 is 18 amino acids long. CDR3 loop: CASSLTFGREGGNSPLHF. As DNA, the CDR3 is TGTGCCAGCAGCTTAACGTTCGGCCGGGAGGGAGGTAATTCACCCCTCCACTTT.

The rearrangement uses TRBV7-3 and TRBJ1-1; possible D gene TRBD1, 5 bases. In germline, CDR1 is SGHTA, CDR2 FQGTGA. Trimming pared 7 bases from V and 1 base from J, leaving 16 bases between. The CDR3 has 15 amino acids. The CDR3: CASIRDPTANTEAFF. CDR3 sequence (DNA): TGTGCCAGCATCCGGGACCCTACAGCGAACACTGAAGCTTTCTTT.

The chain carries TRBV6-1 and TRBJ1-1; D is unclear. Germline V CDR1 and CDR2: MNHNS, SASEGT. V gave up 11 bases and J gave up 6 bases, with 13 bases separating them. The CDR3 totals 11 residues. CDR3 nucleotide sequence: TGTGCCTCCTTTGGCAATTCTGAAGCTTTCTTT. Residues: CASFGNSEAFF.

This chain uses TRBV10-2 with TRBJ2-7; TRBD2 aligns across 11 bases. The J segment lost 2 bases and the V segment lost 7 bases, leaving 10 bases of the junction unmatched. Looked up from germline, CDR1 is WSHSY and CDR2 is SAAADI. This CDR3 spans 16 amino acids. The CDR3 region is CASTAPGTSGTYEQYF. In DNA, the CDR3 is TGCGCCAGCACAGCTCCCGGGACTAGCGGTACCTACGAGCAGTACTTC.

The CDR3 protein is CAWRGQADSPLHF. In DNA form, the CDR3 reads TGTGCCTGGAGAGGACAGGCAGATTCACCCCTCCACTTT. The chain uses TRBV30 and TRBJ1-6; 7 positions agree with TRBD1. This CDR3 has 13 amino acids. Losses at the gene ends were 3 bases for V and 8 bases for J; bases not matched to a gene: 4. Looked up from germline, CDR1 is GTSNPN and CDR2 is SVGIG (reference sequence). The full variable domain, rest sourced from reference TRBV30 and TRBJ1-6, is SQTIHQWPATLVQPVGSPLSLECTVEGTSNPNLYWYRQAAGRGLQLLFYSVGIGQISSEVPQNLSASRPQDRQFILSSKKLLLSDSGFYLCAWRGQADSPLHFGNGTRLTVT.

This clone appeared once. The chain carries TRBV4-3 and TRBJ1-4, with 8 nucleotides matching TRBD1. The ends lost 0 bases at V and 8 bases at J; junction bases unmatched: 11. The CDR3 spans 17 residues. Per germline, CDR1 LGHNA and CDR2 YSLEER. CDR3 sequence reads: CASSQEGSRGQGEKLFF. CDR3 nucleotide sequence: TGCGCCAGCAGCCAAGAAGGATCCAGGGGGCAGGGGGAAAAACTGTTTTTT.

In its sample, this clone was seen a few times. The chain employs TRBV28 and TRBJ1-1, with D perhaps TRBD1 (5 bases). Germline lookup yields CDR1 MDHEN and CDR2 SYDVKM. The CDR3 sequence is 14 residues long. With 10 bases removed from V and 5 bases from J, the gap between germline ends came to 20 bases. The CDR3 loop is CATFAGGGRTEAFF. The CDR3 DNA reads as TGTGCCACGTTCGCGGGCGGGGGAAGGACTGAAGCTTTCTTT.

V is TRBV6-1 and J is TRBJ1-2; no definite D call. Trimming took 1 base from V and 4 from J, leaving 13 bases between them. The CDR3 is 15 amino acids. CDR1 is MNHNS, CDR2 SASEGT, per germline. The DNA for the CDR3 is TGTGCCAGCAGTGAAGATGGGCGGAGTAGCTATGGCTACACCTTC. Translated: CASSEDGRSSYGYTF.

This chain links TRBV7-2 with TRBJ2-1, with TRBD2 matching over 10 bases. The CDR3 loop spans 16 amino acids. The junction had 6 bases not matched to a gene; V was cut back by 5 bases and J by 2 bases. Germline CDR1 and CDR2: SGHTA and FQGNSA. The CDR3 DNA is TGTGCCAGCAGCCCCCTAGCGGGAGCTACCTACAATGAGCAGTTCTTC. Translation gives CASSPLAGATYNEQFF.

V is TRBV7-9 and J is TRBJ2-3; 11 bases line up with TRBD1. V gave up 8 bases and J gave up 5 bases; unmatched junction bases: 6. The germline gives CDR1 SEHNR, CDR2 FQNEAQ (reference sequence). CDR3 length equals 14 residues. CDR3 loop: CASGLGTGGDTQYF. The CDR3 coding sequence is TGTGCCAGCGGACTAGGGACAGGGGGAGATACGCAGTATTTT.

The V and J genes are TRBV5-4 and TRBJ2-5; D is unclear. The CDR3 runs 15 residues. Germline CDR1 reads SGHNT; CDR2 reads YYREEE (reference sequence). Trimming took 4 bases from V and 0 from J, leaving 13 bases between them. The CDR3: CASSRLDFNQETQYF. CDR3 bases: TGTGCCAGCAGCCGATTAGACTTTAACCAAGAGACCCAGTACTTC. The full variable domain, completed using reference TRBV5-4 and TRBJ2-5, is ETGVTQSPTHLIKTRGQQVTLRCSSQSGHNTVSWYQQALGQGPQFIFQYYREEENGRGNFPPRFSGLQFPNYSSELNVNALELDDSALYLCASSRLDFNQETQYFGPGTRLLVL.

V gene TRBV6-1 combines with J gene TRBJ1-5, with a weak D call TRBD1 (5 bases). Germline loops: CDR1 MNHNS, CDR2 SASEGT. The CDR3 covers 16 residues. Trimming took 4 bases from V and 0 from J, leaving 13 bases between them. As DNA, the CDR3 is TGTGCCAGCAGTGGAGACAGAGTTAATAGCAATCAGCCCCAGCATTTT. It specifies CASSGDRVNSNQPQHF.

V is TRBV7-9 and J is TRBJ2-5; 14 bases fit TRBD2. From germline, CDR1 is SEHNR and CDR2 FQNEAQ (reference sequence). The CDR3 is 13 residues long. V lost 8 bases, J lost 10 bases, and 6 bases stayed unmatched. The DNA of the CDR3 is TGTGCCAGCGGGCGGGGACTAGCGGGAGACCAGTACTTC. Translated, it gives CASGRGLAGDQYF.

V and J are TRBV5-5 and TRBJ2-6; D is unclear. Trimming took 6 bases from V and 0 from J, leaving 16 bases between them. The CDR3 covers 17 residues. Germline CDR1 and CDR2: SGHKS and YYEKEE (reference sequence). The CDR3 protein is CASTPTAPGSGANVLTF. CDR3 bases: TGTGCCAGCACCCCTACTGCCCCGGGCTCTGGGGCCAACGTCCTGACTTTC.

V is TRBV6-1 and J is TRBJ2-5; TRBD2 matches 8 bases. CDR1 is MNHNS and CDR2 is SASEGT in the germline V gene. J lost 7 bases, V lost 10 bases, and 11 bases had no gene match. The CDR3 runs to 13 residues. The CDR3, as DNA: TGTGCCACCAAAAGCGGGAGCCCCGGGACCCAGTACTTC. It specifies CATKSGSPGTQYF.

The chain employs TRBV10-3 and TRBJ2-1, with a possible D match to TRBD2 (5 bases). Germline CDR1 is ENHRY and CDR2 is SYGVKD. The CDR3 length is 15 residues. The V gene lost 4 bases and the J gene lost 5 bases, with 15 bases spanning the gap. CDR3: CAISAGLITHNEQFF. Here the CDR3 DNA reads TGTGCCATCAGTGCCGGACTGATAACCCACAATGAGCAGTTCTTC.

The chain has TRBV21-1 and TRBJ2-7. TRBV21-1 is listed as a pseudogene. The CDR3 totals 11 residues. Here the CDR3 reads CASLRTYEQYF. The DNA of the CDR3 is TGTGCCAGTTTAAGGACCTACGAGCAGTACTTC.

The rearrangement uses TRBV11-1 and TRBJ1-6; D perhaps matches TRBD1 (6 bases). The CDR3 is 14 amino acids. Germline lookup yields CDR1 SGHAT and CDR2 FQDESV (reference sequence). Trimming took 3 bases from V and 6 from J, leaving 9 bases between them. The CDR3 protein is CASSFLQGNSPLHF. The CDR3 region has the DNA TGTGCCAGCAGCTTCCTACAGGGTAATTCACCCCTCCACTTT.

This clone occurred a few times. The chain employs TRBV11-2 and TRBJ1-2; 9 nucleotides agree with TRBD1. V shed 8 bases, J shed 7 bases, and the junction held 11 bases outside the gene matches. The length of the CDR3 is 14 residues. The germline V gene encodes CDR1 SGHAT and CDR2 FQNNGV. Written as DNA, the CDR3 is TGTGCCAGCGGAATCGGGACAGGGATGGTTGGCTACACCTTC. Its translation: CASGIGTGMVGYTF.

This sequence joins TRBV27 and TRBJ2-7, with TRBD1 as a possible D gene (6 bases). The CDR3 contains 12 residues. Trimming left V 6 bases short and J 10 bases short, with 16 bases between. CDR1 and CDR2 (germline): MNHEY, SMNVEV (reference sequence). The CDR3 region has the DNA TGTGCCAGCAGCCCTACCCAGGGGCTACAGTACTTC. Protein product: CASSPTQGLQYF.